Each of the 28 T cell receptor beta chains below was sequenced from the same sample in a study of metastatic and nonmetastatic thyroid tumors. Not a single patient had been given any form of treatment at any point before undergoing thyroid surgery. MiXCR was used by TCRdb to re-call the PCR reads. This table has 91,000 or so clones, 10% to 15% appearing once. The sequencing input was blood. These receptors were obtained from a female donor with papillary thyroid cancer or a benign thyroid nodule (not recorded which). Some clones in this sample may be carry-over from other donors' samples.

This clone was seen a few times. This chain joins TRBV12-3 or TRBV12-4 and TRBJ2-7; TRBD2 is a possible D gene (5 bases). This CDR3 comprises 14 residues. With 6 bases removed from V and 7 bases from J, the gap between germline ends came to 19 bases. In nucleotides, the CDR3 is TGTGCCAGCAGCCGAGCGGTAGCTCTACTAGAGCAGTACTTC. Its protein is CASSRAVALLEQYF.

This clone was counted many times. The gene calls are TRBV6-1 and TRBJ1-4; 9 bases are a match to TRBD1. There are 14 residues in the CDR3. Germline V gene data show CDR1 as MNHNS and CDR2 as SASEGT. Germline trimming cut 6 bases from V and 6 bases from J; bases unmatched to any gene: 5. For the CDR3, the DNA is TGTGCCAGCAGCCCGGGACAGGGCGATGAAAAACTGTTTTTT. Encoded protein: CASSPGQGDEKLFF.

This clone was found many times. The rearrangement joins TRBV12-3 or TRBV12-4 to TRBJ2-7, with TRBD1 matching 8 bases. Trimming removed 8 bases from V and 0 bases from J; junction bases left unmatched: 6. This CDR3 spans 14 amino acids. CDR3 in DNA: TGTGCCAGCCGCCAAGACAGGGGCTCCTACGAGCAGTACTTC. It codes for CASRQDRGSYEQYF.

This clone has only a few counts. The chain links TRBV15 to TRBJ1-2; D call uncertain. V dropped 3 bases and J dropped 0 bases, with 11 bases sitting between them. The CDR3 consists of 15 residues. Per the germline V gene, CDR1 is LNHNV and CDR2 is YYDKDF (reference sequence). The CDR3 DNA reads as TGTGCCACCAGCAGTGGTTTGGAGGCTAACTATGGCTACACCTTC. This gives the protein CATSSGLEANYGYTF.

As concerns this clone: A read error may explain this, as a much larger clone is one base away. The V call is TRBV19, the J call TRBJ2-1; D not certain. V was cut by 3 bases and J by 0 bases, with 6 bases left in between. Germline loops: CDR1 LNHDA, CDR2 SQIVND (reference sequence). This CDR3 is built from 14 residues. The CDR3 sequence: CASSIFGSYNEQFF. For the CDR3, the DNA is TGTGCCAGTAGTATCTTTGGCTCCTACAATGAGCAGTTCTTC.

Ten or more counts support this clone. The chain has TRBV6-1 and TRBJ1-2; the match to TRBD1 covers 7 bases. Looked up from germline, CDR1 is MNHNS and CDR2 is SASEGT. The CDR3 runs 15 residues. Unmatched junction bases numbered 11, after V lost 6 bases and J lost 4 bases. The CDR3: CASSSPGTDTYGYTF. CDR3 DNA: TGTGCCAGCAGCAGCCCCGGGACAGATACCTATGGCTACACCTTC.

The rearrangement uses TRBV24-1 and TRBJ1-2; weak D call: TRBD1 (6 bases). Deletions cut 4 bases from V and 1 base from J, with 9 bases between. This CDR3 contains 14 residues. Germline V gene data show CDR1 as KGHDR and CDR2 as SFDVKD. This CDR3 is CATSDRQDNYGYTF. The CDR3, as DNA: TGTGCCACCAGTGACCGACAGGATAACTATGGCTACACCTTC.

This clone was detected ten times or more. A much bigger clone sits one base away, suggesting this may be a read error. The chain has TRBV7-3 and TRBJ1-2; no clear D gene. The CDR3 has 13 residues. Germline V gene lookup returns CDR1 SGHTA and CDR2 FQGTGA. In DNA form, the CDR3 reads TGTGCCAGCAGCTTATCGGCGGATTATGGCCACACCTTC. Protein sequence: CASSLSADYGHTF.

This clone was observed at least ten times. Other DNA sequences in this specimen translate into the identical CDR3. This chain links TRBV12-3 or TRBV12-4 with TRBJ1-2; no clear D gene. There are 14 residues in the CDR3. V gave up 5 bases and J gave up 1 base, with 11 bases separating them. The CDR3 bases are TGTGCCAGCAGTGGCGGGCACTTTAACTATGGCTACACCTTC. Residues: CASSGGHFNYGYTF.

This clone showed up many times. V and J are TRBV4-2 and TRBJ2-1, with 16 bases fitting TRBD2. The trim removed 5 bases at V and 8 bases at J, leaving 9 bases unmatched. Germline CDR1 is LGHNA and CDR2 is YNFKEQ. This CDR3 is 17 amino acids long. The CDR3, as DNA: TGTGCCAGCAGCACCGGGACTAGCGGGAGGGCCCGCCATGAGCAGTTCTTC. Residues: CASSTGTSGRARHEQFF.

The table lists this clone with many counts. As DNA, the CDR3 is TGTGCCAGCAGTTCCCGTGCCCGCGGCCTGGCCTACGAGCAGTACTTC. It codes for CASSSRARGLAYEQYF. The rearrangement links TRBV6-1 to TRBJ2-7, with D hard to call. There are 16 residues in the CDR3. V lost 5 bases and J lost 2, with 19 bases in between. Germline loops: CDR1 MNHNS, CDR2 SASEGT.

This clone was counted ten times or more. This rearrangement joins TRBV29-1 to TRBJ2-3; D may be TRBD1 or TRBD2 (5 bases each). V was cut by 3 bases and J by 2 bases, with 12 bases left in between. CDR1 and CDR2 from the germline V gene are SQVTM and ANQGSEA. The CDR3 sequence is 14 residues long. In DNA form, the CDR3 reads TGCAGCGTTGATCAGGGACGACTCACAGATACGCAGTATTTT. This codes for CSVDQGRLTDTQYF.

The table lists this clone with many counts. The rearrangement joins TRBV3-1 to TRBJ1-6; TRBD1 is a possible D gene (5 bases). CDR3 length: 14 amino acids. Trimming took 4 bases from V and 8 from J, leaving 12 bases between them. The germline V gene has CDR1 LGHDT and CDR2 YNNKEL (reference sequence). CDR3 region: CASSPDGGDSPLHF. The DNA of the CDR3 is TGTGCCAGCAGCCCGGACGGGGGAGATTCACCCCTCCACTTT.

This clone has more than one count but fewer than ten. It may be a read error: a sequence one base away is much more abundant. CDR3 residues: CASSQYGDTEAFF. The DNA of the CDR3 is TGTGCCAGCAGCCAATACGGGGACACTGAAGCTTTCTTT. This chain connects TRBV3-1 to TRBJ1-1; D gene uncertain. CDR1 and CDR2 from the germline V gene are LGHDT and YNNKEL (reference sequence). Deletions cut 2 bases from V and 3 bases from J, with 7 bases between. The CDR3 totals 13 residues.

The rearrangement links TRBV19 to TRBJ2-1; TRBD2 matches 14 bases. V gave up 4 bases and J gave up 7 bases; unmatched junction bases: 15. CDR1 LNHDA and CDR2 SQIVND come from the germline V gene (reference sequence). This CDR3 spans 19 amino acids. CDR3 sequence: CASSRRGLAGGSEQNEQFF. The CDR3 DNA reads as TGTGCCAGTAGTAGGCGCGGACTAGCGGGAGGATCGGAGCAGAATGAGCAGTTCTTC.

The gene calls are TRBV5-4 and TRBJ1-1, with 7 bases identical to TRBD1. This CDR3 comprises 14 residues. V lost 4 bases and J lost 0; bases outside the gene matches: 3. Germline values: CDR1 SGHNT, CDR2 YYREEE (reference sequence). This CDR3 reads CASSRDSMNTEAFF. CDR3 in DNA: TGTGCCAGCAGCCGGGACAGCATGAACACTGAAGCTTTCTTT.

This rearrangement joins TRBV7-3 to TRBJ2-5; possibly TRBD2 for D (6 bases). The CDR3 covers 13 residues. Germline assignment: CDR1 SGHTA and CDR2 FQGTGA. V was pared by 5 bases and J by 4 bases, with 11 bases between. Here the CDR3 DNA reads TGTGCCAGCAGCCCCCCCGGGGGAGAGACCCAGTACTTC. Its protein product is CASSPPGGETQYF.

This clone was seen many times. This chain connects TRBV20-1 to TRBJ2-1, with TRBD2 matching 8 bases. This CDR3 comprises 15 residues. From germline, CDR1 is DFQATT and CDR2 SNEGSKA (reference sequence). CDR3 region: CSAPGGRFAYNEQFF. DNA for the CDR3: TGCTCAGCGCCGGGCGGGAGGTTCGCCTACAATGAGCAGTTCTTC.

This clone was counted at least ten times. This chain joins TRBV28 and TRBJ2-7; no clear D. Germline V lookup: CDR1 MDHEN, CDR2 SYDVKM. CDR3 length: 12 residues. Trimming removed 6 bases at V and 4 bases at J, with 10 bases between. The CDR3 reads CASSETFYEQYF. The CDR3 DNA is TGTGCCAGCAGCGAAACCTTTTACGAGCAGTACTTC.

Only a few counts were recorded for this clone. This could be a read error, since a much larger clone is one nucleotide away. The rearrangement joins TRBV6-2 or TRBV6-3 to TRBJ1-2, with D unclear. Germline assignment: CDR1 MNHEY and CDR2 SVGEGT. The CDR3 sequence is 13 residues long. Between the trimmed V and J ends, which lost 4 bases and 3 bases, there was a span of 9 bases. The CDR3 DNA is TGTGCCAGCAGTTCACAGTGGTACTATGGCTACACCTTC. It specifies CASSSQWYYGYTF.

This clone showed up many times. This chain joins TRBV19 and TRBJ2-2; D might be TRBD2 (5 bases). Trimming removed 10 bases at V and 2 bases at J, with 17 bases between. The CDR3 loop spans 15 amino acids. In germline, CDR1 is LNHDA, CDR2 SQIVND (reference sequence). The CDR3 nucleotides read TGTGCCACCTCGAGTAGCGTATCCAACACCGGGGAGCTGTTTTTT. Translated, it gives CATSSSVSNTGELFF.

V gene TRBV18 combines with J gene TRBJ2-5; D is unresolved. In germline, CDR1 is KGHSH, CDR2 LQKENI. The CDR3 is 15 residues long. Deletions cut 0 bases from V and 1 base from J, with 9 bases between. The CDR3 loop is CASSPPSGRQETQYF. CDR3 in DNA: TGTGCCAGCTCACCACCGTCGGGCCGCCAAGAGACCCAGTACTTC.

Only a few counts were recorded for this clone. V gene TRBV9 combines with J gene TRBJ2-1; 7 nucleotides match TRBD2. The CDR3 is 12 residues long. The germline V gene has CDR1 SGDLS and CDR2 YYNGEE. V gave up 9 bases and J gave up 9 bases; unmatched junction bases: 9. This chain's CDR3 is CATGSGEGEQFF. The CDR3 DNA reads as TGTGCCACCGGATCGGGGGAGGGTGAGCAGTTCTTC.

The V gene is TRBV6-2 or TRBV6-3, the J gene TRBJ2-1; 15 bases align to TRBD2. Per the germline V gene, CDR1 is MNHEY and CDR2 is SVGEGT. The CDR3 has 18 amino acids. V trimming: 2 bases; J trimming: 4 bases; junction bases outside the gene matches: 6. CDR3 region: CASSYIRTSGRGYNEQFF. The CDR3 DNA follows: TGTGCCAGCAGTTACATCCGGACTAGCGGGAGGGGATACAATGAGCAGTTCTTC.

This clone occurred many times. This may arise from a read error, as a much more abundant clone is one base away. Different DNA sequences within this sample yield the same CDR3. The rearrangement uses TRBV28 and TRBJ2-1; the D gene is possibly TRBD1 (5 bases). V gave up 7 bases and J gave up 9 bases, with 13 bases separating them. CDR1 and CDR2 from the germline V gene are MDHEN and SYDVKM. The CDR3 extends over 12 amino acids. This chain's CDR3 is CASNPGLGEQFF. The CDR3, as DNA: TGTGCCAGCAACCCAGGGTTGGGTGAGCAGTTCTTC. Combining the CDR3 with reference TRBV28 and TRBJ2-1 gives the whole variable domain DVKVTQSSRYLVKRTGEKVFLECVQDMDHENMFWYRQDPGLGLRLIYFSYDVKMKEKGDIPEGYSVSREKKERFSLILESASTNQTSMYLCASNPGLGEQFFGPGTRLTVL.

With respect to this clone: A much larger clone differs by one base, so this may be a read error. It is likely a read error, because the conserved phenylalanine at the end of the CDR3 is missing. V gene TRBV5-4 combines with J gene TRBJ1-6; D not resolved. Germline V lookup: CDR1 SGHNT, CDR2 YYREEE (reference sequence). Trimming removed 1 base at V and 9 bases at J, with 20 bases between. This CDR3 is 17 amino acids long. The CDR3 spells CASSLFLGGGSFSPLHS. The CDR3 coding sequence is TGTGCCAGCAGCTTGTTTTTGGGTGGTGGGTCCTTTTCACCCCTCCACTCT.

Ten or more counts support this clone. The J gene is TRBJ2-1, the V gene TRBV7-3; 7 nucleotides agree with TRBD1. The ends lost 2 bases at V and 2 bases at J; junction bases unmatched: 3. This CDR3 is 15 amino acids long. The V gene's germline CDR1 is SGHTA and CDR2 FQGTGA. CDR3 in amino acids: CASSLSQGPYNEQFF. CDR3 bases: TGTGCCAGCAGCTTATCACAGGGGCCCTACAATGAGCAGTTCTTC.

This clone was detected many times. The V call is TRBV20-1, the J call TRBJ2-1; 12 nucleotides align to TRBD2. After removal of 1 base from V and 7 bases from J, the junction contained 8 bases not matched to a gene. The length of the CDR3 is 16 residues. Germline V gene sequence: CDR1 DFQATT, CDR2 SNEGSKA (reference sequence). The CDR3 DNA sequence: TGCAGTGCTAGAGTTTCGGCTAGCGGGAGGGGGAATGAGCAGTTCTTC. It is translated as CSARVSASGRGNEQFF.